The T cell receptor (beta chain) under discussion was sequenced for a study of spatial heterogeneity in lung cancer. From the 5' RACE reads, TCRdb called clonotypes with MiXCR, one entry per CDR3 protein. The sample yields about 40,000 distinct CDR3 sequences, approximately 5.6% seen once. Study-wide points: Tumor TCRs that were ubiquitous and expanded showed up in blood more at resection than follow-up.

This clonotype was picked up many times. Its antigen remains unidentified. Time point: sample taken at primary tumor resection. CDR1 DFQATT and CDR2 SNEGSKA come from the germline V gene (reference sequence). The CDR3 consists of 15 residues. Germline trimming cut 2 bases from V and 3 bases from J; bases unmatched to any gene: 9. Sequenced here: PBMCs, sampled at surgery. The source of this sequence is a female donor with early-stage non-small cell lung cancer. The chain employs TRBV20-1 and TRBJ2-7; 8 nucleotides agree with TRBD1. The CDR3 sequence is CSARSTDDRGYEQYF. CDR3 nucleotides: TGCAGTGCTAGATCCACCGATGACAGGGGCTACGAGCAGTACTTC.